A single sample gave rise to the 13 T cell receptor beta chains below, sequenced in a study of response to subunit inactivated influenza vaccine. MiXCR, run by TCRdb on the RT-PCR reads, gives a single entry per CDR3 protein. The sample has approximately 530,000 distinct CDR3 sequences, less than 7.5% seen once. The sample consisted of PBMCs from blood, taken 23 months after vaccination. The receptor set was obtained from a man between 50 and 69 years old who received an inactivated influenza vaccine.

Ten or more counts support this clonotype. This chain links TRBV10-3 with TRBJ1-3; possible D gene TRBD1, 6 bases. The CDR3 length is 14 residues. The germline V gene encodes CDR1 ENHRY and CDR2 SYGVKD. Trimming removed 3 bases from V and 4 bases from J, with 10 bases in between. The CDR3 coding sequence is TGTGCCATCAGTGACAGGGGCTCCGGAAACACCATATATTTT. This gives the protein CAISDRGSGNTIYF.

The chain employs TRBV10-2 and TRBJ2-3; 7 bases are shared with TRBD1. This CDR3 contains 15 residues. Germline lookup yields CDR1 WSHSY and CDR2 SAAADI. The V and J ends lost 6 bases and 3 bases, in that order; junction bases with no gene match: 9. Here the CDR3 reads CASSRGMGSTDTQYF. The CDR3 DNA reads as TGCGCCAGCAGCAGGGGGATGGGTTCTACAGATACGCAGTATTTT.

This clonotype was seen ten or more times. The chain combines TRBV5-1 with TRBJ2-5; TRBD2 matches 7 bases. J gave up 2 bases and V 0 bases, and 7 bases lay outside the gene matches. Germline V gene data show CDR1 as SGHRS and CDR2 as YFSETQ. This CDR3 contains 16 residues. The CDR3 DNA reads TGCGCCAGCAGCTTGGGGTCGCCTAGCGGACAAGAGACCCAGTACTTC. Protein: CASSLGSPSGQETQYF.

For this clonotype: Possible read error: a much larger clone is one base away. The V call is TRBV12-3 or TRBV12-4, the J call TRBJ1-5, with 9 bases lining up with TRBD1. Trimming cost V 5 bases and J 8 bases; bases outside gene matches: 7. This CDR3 is 14 amino acids long. The CDR3 here is CASSKTGGAKPQHF. In DNA form, the CDR3 reads TGTGCCAGCAGTAAGACAGGGGGGGCTAAGCCCCAGCATTTT.

The chain links TRBV2 to TRBJ2-3, with D unresolved. V was clipped by 6 bases and J by 1 base, with 17 bases between them. In germline, CDR1 is SNHLY, CDR2 FYNNEI. There are 16 residues in the CDR3. The CDR3 coding sequence is TGTGCCAGCAGCGCCTTGACGGCAATACGCACAGATACGCAGTATTTT. It specifies CASSALTAIRTDTQYF.

This clonotype has ten or more counts. This chain connects TRBV20-1 to TRBJ2-5, with unresolved D. Germline values: CDR1 DFQATT, CDR2 SNEGSKA (reference sequence). Trimming stripped 3 bases from V and 2 bases from J, with 7 bases between. The CDR3 length is 12 residues. The CDR3 nucleotides read TGCAGTGCTAGTTCTGCGCAAGAGACCCAGTACTTC. It codes for CSASSAQETQYF.

In this sample, this clonotype turned up a few times. The chain recombines TRBV30 with TRBJ1-4; TRBD1 aligns across 11 bases. Germline CDR1 is GTSNPN and CDR2 is SVGIG (reference sequence). With 3 bases clipped from V and 8 bases from J, the junction kept 8 bases outside the gene matches. There are 15 residues in the CDR3. The CDR3 sequence: CAWRKRTGGREKLFF. The CDR3 DNA is TGTGCCTGGAGGAAACGGACAGGGGGCCGGGAAAAACTGTTTTTT. The entire variable domain, with the rest obtained from reference TRBV30 and TRBJ1-4, is as follows: SQTIHQWPATLVQPVGSPLSLECTVEGTSNPNLYWYRQAAGRGLQLLFYSVGIGQISSEVPQNLSASRPQDRQFILSSKKLLLSDSGFYLCAWRKRTGGREKLFFGSGTQLSVL.

This clonotype has a handful of counts. The chain combines TRBV4-3 with TRBJ2-1; D may be TRBD1 (6 bases). The CDR3 sequence is 15 residues long. The V end lost 0 bases, the J end lost 7 bases, and 13 bases lay between the germline ends. CDR1 is LGHNA and CDR2 is YSLEER in the germline V gene. This CDR3 reads CASSQEKGEWNEQFF. In DNA form, the CDR3 reads TGCGCCAGCAGCCAAGAGAAGGGGGAGTGGAATGAGCAGTTCTTC.

This sequence joins TRBV3-1 and TRBJ2-7, with D tentatively TRBD1 (6 bases). Per germline, CDR1 LGHDT and CDR2 YNNKEL (reference sequence). The CDR3 is made up of 14 amino acids. V lost 6 bases to trimming and J lost 4 bases, with 16 bases between them. The CDR3 loop is CASSQRGIMYEQYF. The CDR3 nucleotides read TGTGCCAGCAGTCAAAGGGGGATCATGTACGAGCAGTACTTC.

This clonotype showed up many times. The rearrangement joins TRBV20-1 to TRBJ2-5, with D perhaps matching TRBD2 (5 bases). Between the trimmed V and J ends, which lost 3 bases and 4 bases, there was a span of 15 bases. Germline assignment: CDR1 DFQATT and CDR2 SNEGSKA (reference sequence). The CDR3 extends over 14 amino acids. The CDR3 nucleotides read TGCAGTGCTAGTCCCGTAACTAGATCAGAGACCCAGTACTTC. Protein sequence: CSASPVTRSETQYF.

The gene calls are TRBV3-1 and TRBJ1-1, with D unclear. The CDR3 extends over 14 amino acids. CDR1 is LGHDT, CDR2 YNNKEL, per germline (reference sequence). V lost 0 bases and J lost 11, with 16 bases in between. The CDR3 here is CASSQDGGRGWAFF. In nucleotides, the CDR3 is TGTGCCAGCAGCCAAGACGGTGGCCGAGGGTGGGCTTTCTTT.

This clonotype was seen a handful of times. The rearrangement links TRBV5-6 to TRBJ2-1; no definite D call. The CDR3 has 13 amino acids. Deletions cut 0 bases from V and 9 bases from J, with 10 bases between. Germline values: CDR1 SGHDT, CDR2 YYEEEE. The CDR3 reads CASSLGRMGEQFF. The CDR3 DNA sequence: TGTGCCAGCAGCTTGGGCAGGATGGGTGAGCAGTTCTTC.

This clonotype has ten or more counts. CDR3 region: CASSQGREGGSPLHF. CDR3 DNA sequence: TGCGCCAGCAGCCAAGGCAGGGAGGGAGGGTCACCCCTCCACTTT. This chain connects TRBV4-3 to TRBJ1-6; D is perhaps TRBD1 (5 bases). Trimming pared 1 base from V and 10 bases from J, leaving 14 bases between. Germline lookup yields CDR1 LGHNA and CDR2 YSLEER. This CDR3 region has 15 residues.